Listed here are 21 T cell receptor beta chains from one sample, sequenced in a study of blood T cell repertoires in COVID-19. Generated by immunoSEQ multiplex PCR, the TCRdb table keeps only in-frame clones and is missing some. The table includes 55,000 to 90,000 clones, 85% to 90% detected once. What was sequenced was peripheral blood. Source of these receptors: a woman aged 80 or older with active or convalescent COVID-19.

The J gene is TRBJ1-2, the V gene TRBV16; D not certain. The CDR3 has 13 residues. V shed 0 bases and J shed 7 bases, with 9 bases lying between them. Germline-derived CDR1 and CDR2 are KGHSY and FQNENV. This CDR3 is CASSQSAETGYTF. The CDR3 nucleotides read TGTGCCAGCAGCCAATCGGCAGAAACTGGCTACACCTTC.

J is TRBJ1-5 and V is TRBV5-1; TRBD1 might be the D (5 bases). V lost 4 bases, J lost 2 bases, and 10 bases lay in between. Germline CDR1 and CDR2: SGHRS and YFSETQ. The CDR3 length is 14 residues. CDR3 loop: CASSPGGGNQPQHF. DNA for the CDR3: TGCGCCAGCAGCCCTGGGGGGGGCAATCAGCCCCAGCATTTT. Together with reference TRBV5-1 and TRBJ1-5, the CDR3 gives the full variable domain: KAGVTQTPRYLIKTRGQQVTLSCSPISGHRSVSWYQQTPGQGLQFLFEYFSETQRNKGNFPGRFSGRQFSNSRSEMNVSTLELGDSALYLCASSPGGGNQPQHFGDGTRLSIL.

The chain joins TRBV19 to TRBJ1-3; TRBD1 is a possible D gene (5 bases). Germline V gene data show CDR1 as LNHDA and CDR2 as SQIVND (reference sequence). The CDR3 totals 16 residues. Trimming stripped 5 bases from V and 4 bases from J, with 18 bases between. The CDR3 loop is CASSSIPRGSGNTIYF. In nucleotides, the CDR3 is TGTGCCAGTAGTTCTATTCCTAGGGGTTCCGGAAACACCATATATTTT.

With respect to this clone: Its ends do not fully match the called genes, so a read error is possible. V usage is TRBV2 and J usage is TRBJ1-4; 9 bases match TRBD1. Looked up from germline, CDR1 is SNHLY and CDR2 is FYNNEI. The CDR3 is made up of 12 amino acids. For the CDR3, the DNA is TGTGCCAGCAGTGATCGGGGACAGGGATTCTATTTT. Translating gives CASSDRGQGFYF.

CDR3 nucleotide sequence: TGTGCCAGCAGGAGGACAGAACCAGGGGGTGGCTACACCTTC. This gives the protein CASRRTEPGGGYTF. The chain combines TRBV27 with TRBJ1-2; 7 nucleotides agree with TRBD1. The germline V gene encodes CDR1 MNHEY and CDR2 SMNVEV (reference sequence). This CDR3 contains 14 residues. V dropped 6 bases and J dropped 7; count of bases not matched to a gene: 11.

This chain joins TRBV7-2 and TRBJ1-1; 7 bases are shared with TRBD1. The trim removed 5 bases at V and 0 bases at J, leaving 9 bases unmatched. The CDR3 spans 16 residues. Germline CDR1 reads SGHTA; CDR2 reads FQGNSA. The CDR3, as DNA: TGTGCCAGCAGCCCACAGGGGTCGCTCGTGAACACTGAAGCTTTCTTT. The encoded protein is CASSPQGSLVNTEAFF.

This clone is classed as medium-sized. The chain couples TRBV9 to TRBJ2-1; tentatively, D is TRBD2 (5 bases). The germline V gene encodes CDR1 SGDLS and CDR2 YYNGEE. The V and J ends lost 4 bases and 10 bases respectively, with 9 bases between them. CDR3 length: 11 amino acids. Written as DNA, the CDR3 is TGTGCCAGCAGCACCGGCGGGGAGCAGTTCTTC. Translation: CASSTGGEQFF.

This clone was observed once. This chain uses TRBV9 with TRBJ1-3, with D perhaps TRBD1 (5 bases). Germline-derived CDR1 and CDR2 are SGDLS and YYNGEE. The CDR3 consists of 16 residues. Trimming took 4 bases from V and 4 from J, leaving 18 bases between them. Here the CDR3 reads CASSPRTGLVGNTIYF. Here the CDR3 DNA reads TGTGCCAGCAGCCCCCGTACGGGACTCGTCGGAAACACCATATATTTT.

The V gene is TRBV5-1, the J gene TRBJ1-3; no reliable D call. Germline values: CDR1 SGHRS, CDR2 YFSETQ. This CDR3 region has 16 residues. Trimming shortened V by 0 bases and J by 0 bases, and 10 bases separated the two germline ends. The DNA for the CDR3 is TGCGCCAGCAGCTTGGCCTACGGAGTCTCTGGAAACACCATATATTTT. Protein: CASSLAYGVSGNTIYF.

This chain links TRBV18 with TRBJ1-2; D is unresolved. Germline V gene data show CDR1 as KGHSH and CDR2 as LQKENI. The CDR3 consists of 15 residues. The germline V and J ends were trimmed by 4 bases and 6 bases, with 18 bases remaining between them. CDR3 residues: CASSQIAPTNHGYTF. DNA of the CDR3: TGTGCCAGCTCACAGATCGCCCCGACAAACCATGGCTACACCTTC.

The chain carries TRBV5-1 and TRBJ2-3; 10 bases fit TRBD2. CDR1 and CDR2 from the germline V gene are SGHRS and YFSETQ. The CDR3 loop spans 15 amino acids. After removal of 3 bases from V and 2 bases from J, the junction contained 3 bases not matched to a gene. CDR3 loop: CASSWGLATTDTQYF. CDR3 in DNA: TGCGCCAGCAGCTGGGGACTAGCGACCACAGATACGCAGTATTTT. The full variable domain, rest sourced from reference TRBV5-1 and TRBJ2-3, is KAGVTQTPRYLIKTRGQQVTLSCSPISGHRSVSWYQQTPGQGLQFLFEYFSETQRNKGNFPGRFSGRQFSNSRSEMNVSTLELGDSALYLCASSWGLATTDTQYFGPGTRLTVL.

V usage is TRBV6-1 and J usage is TRBJ1-5; TRBD1 might be the D (6 bases). V lost 3 bases and J 7 bases, leaving 16 bases between the germline ends. The CDR3 spans 15 residues. Germline CDR1 and CDR2: MNHNS and SASEGT. The CDR3 sequence: CASSETGGSYQPQHF. Here the CDR3 DNA reads TGTGCCAGCAGTGAGACAGGTGGGAGTTACCAGCCCCAGCATTTT.

V usage is TRBV19 and J usage is TRBJ2-1, with 9 nucleotides matching TRBD1. The germline gives CDR1 LNHDA, CDR2 SQIVND (reference sequence). The CDR3 sequence is 15 residues long. V lost 2 bases to trimming and J lost 9 bases; unmatched junction nucleotides: 8. CDR3 protein: CASSISQGQGGEQFF. Written as DNA, the CDR3 is TGTGCCAGTAGTATATCTCAGGGACAGGGTGGTGAGCAGTTCTTC.

V usage is TRBV19 and J usage is TRBJ2-5; 7 nucleotides line up with TRBD2. Germline lookup yields CDR1 LNHDA and CDR2 SQIVND (reference sequence). The CDR3 spans 19 residues. Trimming took 5 bases from V and 6 from J; bases not matched to a gene: 24. The CDR3 region is CASSRESRIVGGFGKTQYF. Here the CDR3 DNA reads TGTGCCAGTAGTCGAGAAAGTCGGATTGTCGGGGGGTTCGGAAAGACCCAGTACTTC.

The chain combines TRBV4-1 with TRBJ1-4; D is undetermined. Germline CDR1 reads MGHRA; CDR2 reads YSYEKL. CDR3 length equals 14 residues. V shed 5 bases and J shed 15 bases, with 22 bases lying between them. The CDR3 coding sequence is TGCGCCAGCAGCAATCACGGAGACGGGATAAGAGTGTTTTTT. It codes for CASSNHGDGIRVFF.

This chain joins TRBV3-1 (or the pseudogene TRBV3-2) and TRBJ2-1, with D possibly TRBD1 on 5 matching bases. The CDR3 spans 16 residues. Germline V gene data show CDR1 as LGHDT and CDR2 as YNNKEL (reference sequence). Trimming left V 0 bases short and J 8 bases short, with 17 bases between. The DNA for the CDR3 is TGTGCCAGCAGCCAAGAGCCGAGCGCAGGGTTGGATGAGCAGTTCTTC. Its protein is CASSQEPSAGLDEQFF.

The genes are TRBV13 and TRBJ1-2; D is ambiguous. CDR3 length: 14 residues. Trimming pared 0 bases from V and 4 bases from J, leaving 9 bases between. The germline V gene encodes CDR1 PRHDT and CDR2 FYEKMQ (reference sequence). The CDR3 sequence: CASSLGGPAYGYTF. The DNA for the CDR3 is TGTGCCAGCAGCTTAGGGGGCCCGGCCTATGGCTACACCTTC.

This clone was detected many times. This chain uses TRBV3-1 (or the pseudogene TRBV3-2) with TRBJ2-3; TRBD1 aligns across 7 bases. Germline V gene lookup returns CDR1 LGHDT and CDR2 YNNKEL (reference sequence). CDR3 length equals 16 residues. Losses at the gene ends were 4 bases for V and 2 bases for J; bases not matched to a gene: 9. The CDR3 DNA reads TGTGCCAGCAGCCTAAGGGTCGGACAGGCCACAGATACGCAGTATTTT. Protein product: CASSLRVGQATDTQYF.

This clone was counted at least ten times. The V gene is TRBV11-2, the J gene TRBJ1-2, with 9 bases aligning to TRBD1. Trimming took 3 bases from V and 5 from J; bases not matched to a gene: 10. The CDR3 loop spans 16 amino acids. CDR1 and CDR2 (germline): SGHAT, FQNNGV. The CDR3: CASSLAAGTGWYGYTF. The CDR3 coding sequence is TGTGCCAGCAGCTTGGCCGCCGGGACAGGGTGGTATGGCTACACCTTC.

The rearrangement uses TRBV5-6 and TRBJ1-3; D unresolved. The CDR3 extends over 14 amino acids. The V and J ends lost 4 bases and 4 bases respectively, with 12 bases between them. Germline V lookup: CDR1 SGHDT, CDR2 YYEEEE. The CDR3 sequence: CASSPTLGGNTIYF. CDR3 DNA: TGTGCCAGCAGCCCTACTCTAGGCGGAAACACCATATATTTT.

The chain has TRBV5-1 and TRBJ2-7; a possible D gene is TRBD2 (5 bases). The CDR3 length is 14 residues. The V gene lost 0 bases and the J gene lost 1 base, with 8 bases spanning the gap. Germline CDR1 and CDR2: SGHRS and YFSETQ. The CDR3 sequence is CASSLAEGSYEQYF. CDR3 sequence (DNA): TGCGCCAGCAGCTTGGCCGAGGGTTCCTACGAGCAGTACTTC.